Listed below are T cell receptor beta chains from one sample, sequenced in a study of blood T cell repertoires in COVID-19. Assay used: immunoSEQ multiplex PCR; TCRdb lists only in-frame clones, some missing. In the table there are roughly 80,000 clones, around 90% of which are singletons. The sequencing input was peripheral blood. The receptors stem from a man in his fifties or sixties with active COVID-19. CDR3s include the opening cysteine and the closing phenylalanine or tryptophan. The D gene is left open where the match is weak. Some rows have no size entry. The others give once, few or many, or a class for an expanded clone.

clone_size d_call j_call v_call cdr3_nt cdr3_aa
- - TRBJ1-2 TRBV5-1 TGCGCCAGCAGCCCCGCCGGACAGTCTAACTATGGCTACACCTTC CASSPAGQSNYGYTF
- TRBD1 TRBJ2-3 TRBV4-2 TGTGCCAGCAGCCATCCTCCGGGACAGGGGGGTCTTAGCACAGATACGCAGTATTTT CASSHPPGQGGLSTDTQYF
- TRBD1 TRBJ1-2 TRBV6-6 TGTGCCAGCAGTTACCCGGGACAGGGTTTTAACTATGGCTACACCTTC CASSYPGQGFNYGYTF
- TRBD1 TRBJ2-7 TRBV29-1 TGCAGCGTTAGGACAGGCACAAGCTCCTACGAGCAGTACTTC CSVRTGTSSYEQYF
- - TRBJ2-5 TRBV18 TGTGCCAGCTCACCAAACCAGGGCCAAGAGACCCAGTACTTC CASSPNQGQETQYF
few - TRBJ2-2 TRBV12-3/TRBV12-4 TGTGCCAGCAGCCAACAGGCCCCCGGGGAGCTGTTTTTT CASSQQAPGELFF
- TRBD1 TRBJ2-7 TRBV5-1 TGCGCCAGCAGCCTGAAGGGCAGGGGGAATAATCCGGACGAGCAGTACTTC CASSLKGRGNNPDEQYF
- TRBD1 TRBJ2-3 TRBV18 TGTGCCAGCTCGACCACAGGGGGCGCGGGGACAGATACGCAGTATTTT CASSTTGGAGTDTQYF
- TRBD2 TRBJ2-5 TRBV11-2 TGTGCCAGCAGCTTAGTGGGGGGGAGCGGGACCCAGTACTTC CASSLVGGSGTQYF
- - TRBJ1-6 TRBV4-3 TGCGCCAGCAGCCAAGATGGGTTCAGGGGTTCACCCCTCCACTTT CASSQDGFRGSPLHF
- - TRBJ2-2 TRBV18 TGTGCCAGCTCAAGGACAGCCGGGGAGCTGTTTTTT CASSRTAGELFF
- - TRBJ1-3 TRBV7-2 TGTGCCAGCAGCCCTCCGGGACAAACGGAAGGGAACACCATATATTTT CASSPPGQTEGNTIYF
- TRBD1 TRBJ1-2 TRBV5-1 TGCGCCAGCAGCCCGGGACAGGGGGCAAGTGGCTACACCTTC CASSPGQGASGYTF
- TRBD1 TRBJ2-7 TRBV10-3 TGTGCCATCAGCCCAGGGACAGGGACCGGCGAGCAGTACTTC CAISPGTGTGEQYF
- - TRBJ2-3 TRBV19 TGTGCCAGTAGTAACATAGCGGCTAGCACAGATACGCAGTATTTT CASSNIAASTDTQYF
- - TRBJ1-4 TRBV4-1 TGCGCCAGCAGCCAAGGGTTGGGGAGTGAAAAACTGTTTTTT CASSQGLGSEKLFF
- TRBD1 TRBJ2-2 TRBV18 TGTGCCAGCTCACCACCGTCTACAGGGGTCGAGAGAGGGCTGTTTTTT CASSPPSTGVERGLFF
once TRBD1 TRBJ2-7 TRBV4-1 TGCGCCAGCAGCCAAGTCGGAGGACAGGGTTACTACGAGCAGTACTTC CASSQVGGQGYYEQYF
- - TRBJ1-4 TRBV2 TGTGCCAGCAGTATTCGACAGATCATTCCTGAAAAACTGTTTTTT CASSIRQIIPEKLFF
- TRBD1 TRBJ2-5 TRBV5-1 TGCGCCAGCAGCTTGATCGGGACAGGGGAAGAGACCCAGTACTTC CASSLIGTGEETQYF
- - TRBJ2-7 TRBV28 TGTGCCAGCATTGGAGGGACCTCCACCTACGAGCAGTACTTC CASIGGTSTYEQYF
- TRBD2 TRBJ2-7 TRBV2 TGTGCCTCCGGGGGGTTGTACGAGCAGTACTTC CASGGLYEQYF
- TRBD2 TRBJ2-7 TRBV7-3 TGTGCCAGCAGCTTCCTAGCGGAAAGCTCCTACGAGCAGTACTTC CASSFLAESSYEQYF
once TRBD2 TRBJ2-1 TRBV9 TGTGCCAGCAGCGTAGTCCCACTAGCGGGAGTGAATGAGCAGTTCTTC CASSVVPLAGVNEQFF
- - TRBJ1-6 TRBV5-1 TGCGCCAGCAGCTTGGTGGCAGGGAGGGGGAATTCACCCCTCCACTTT CASSLVAGRGNSPLHF
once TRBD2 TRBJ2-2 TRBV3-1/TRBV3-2 TGTGCCAGCAGCCAAGACCCTAGCGGGGGGGCTATCACCGGGGAGCTGTTTTTT CASSQDPSGGAITGELFF
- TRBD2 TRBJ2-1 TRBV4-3 TGCGCCGTGCTGACTAGCGGGAGCTCCTACAATGAGCAGTTCTTC CAVLTSGSSYNEQFF
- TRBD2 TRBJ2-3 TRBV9 TGTGCCAGCAGCGTAGGACTAGCGGGAGGGGGCACAGATACGCAGTATTTT CASSVGLAGGGTDTQYF
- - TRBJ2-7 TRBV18 TGTGCCAGCTCACCACGTATCCAGGGGAGCTACGAGCAGTACTTC CASSPRIQGSYEQYF
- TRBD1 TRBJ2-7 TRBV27 TGTGCCAGCAGTCCTCCTAAGACAGGGGGGGGGTCCTACGAGCAGTACTTC CASSPPKTGGGSYEQYF
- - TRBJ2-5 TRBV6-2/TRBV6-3 TGTGCCAGCAGTTACCGCCGCCCCCAGGCCCAGTACTTC CASSYRRPQAQYF
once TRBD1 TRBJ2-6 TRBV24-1 TGTGCCACCAGTGATCGAGACAGGGTTTCTGGGGCCAACGTCCTGACTTTC CATSDRDRVSGANVLTF
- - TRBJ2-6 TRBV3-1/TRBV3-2 TGTGCCAGCAGCCAACGGGGAGGGGCCAACGTCCTGACTTTC CASSQRGGANVLTF
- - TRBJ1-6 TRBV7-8 TGTGCCAGCAGCTTAGGACAGTCGGTCTCCTATAATTCACCCCTCCACTTT CASSLGQSVSYNSPLHF
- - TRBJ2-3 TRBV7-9 TGTGCCAGCAGCTTAGCTCCGCGGCCCGCGGATACGCAGTATTTT CASSLAPRPADTQYF
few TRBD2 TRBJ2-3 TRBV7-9 TGTGCCAGCACCGGGGAGGGTAGCACAGATACGCAGTATTTT CASTGEGSTDTQYF
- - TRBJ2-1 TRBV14 TGTGCCAGCAGCCACGGGCGGGAACTCTCCTACAATGAGCAGTTCTTC CASSHGRELSYNEQFF
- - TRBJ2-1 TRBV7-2 TGTGCCAGCGGCCGAGAGCAGTTCTTC CASGREQFF
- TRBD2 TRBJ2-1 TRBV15 TGTGCCACCAGCAGAGAATTTAGCGGGAGGACTTACAATGAGCAGTTCTTC CATSREFSGRTYNEQFF
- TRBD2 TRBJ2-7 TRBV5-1 TGCGCCAGCAGCTTGGGAGGACTAGCGGGAGAATTTCGGTACTTC CASSLGGLAGEFRYF
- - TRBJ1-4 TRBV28 TGTGCCAGCAGTTTATCTCAGGGGCAAAAACTGTTTTTT CASSLSQGQKLFF
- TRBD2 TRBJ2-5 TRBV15 TGTGCCACCAGCAGGTTCGGACTAGCGGGAGGTCAAGAGACCCAGTACTTC CATSRFGLAGGQETQYF
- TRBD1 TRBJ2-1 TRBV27 TGTGCCAGCTCCCCCGGGACAGGGGGAGGCAATGAGCAGTTCTTC CASSPGTGGGNEQFF
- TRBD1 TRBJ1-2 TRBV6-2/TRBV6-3 TGTGCCAGCAGTTTTACCGGGACAGGCCCCGCTGGCTATGGCTACACCTTC CASSFTGTGPAGYGYTF
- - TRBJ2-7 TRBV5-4 TGTGCCAGCACCATCCCGGGCGGGGGCCTAGGCGAGCAGTACTTC CASTIPGGGLGEQYF
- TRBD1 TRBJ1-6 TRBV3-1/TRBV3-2 TGTGCCAGCAGCCAAGGGGACAGGGGTGAAGATTCACCCCTCCACTTT CASSQGDRGEDSPLHF
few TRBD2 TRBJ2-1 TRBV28 TGTGCCAGCAGTTTATGGACTAGCGGGAGGGCCGGGAATGAGCAGTTCTTC CASSLWTSGRAGNEQFF
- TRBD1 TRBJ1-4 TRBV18 TGTGCCAGCTCACCGCCACAAGTACAGGGGTGGAATGAAAAACTGTTTTTT CASSPPQVQGWNEKLFF
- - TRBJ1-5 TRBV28 TGTGCCAGCAGTCCGAAGGCATGGGCAAGCAATCAGCCCCAGCATTTT CASSPKAWASNQPQHF
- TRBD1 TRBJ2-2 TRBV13 TGTGCCAGCAGCTCTGGCCGGGACAGGAACACCGGGGAGCTGTTTTTT CASSSGRDRNTGELFF
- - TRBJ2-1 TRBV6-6 TGTGCCAGCAGTTACTCGGGCCCCGGAGGGAATGAGCAGTTCTTC CASSYSGPGGNEQFF
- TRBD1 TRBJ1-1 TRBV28 TGTGCCAGCAGAACAGGGGGCGCCGGGTCTGAAGCTTTCTTT CASRTGGAGSEAFF
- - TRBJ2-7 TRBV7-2 TGTGCCAGCAGCCAGCCAGCGAGCTCCTACGAGCAGTACTTC CASSQPASSYEQYF
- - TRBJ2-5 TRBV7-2 TGTGCCAGCAGCTTCAGGGACGGGGGCCAAGAGACCCAGTACTTC CASSFRDGGQETQYF
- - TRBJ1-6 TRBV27 TGTGCCAGCAGTTTACGGTGGGGGGTTTCACCCCTCCACTTT CASSLRWGVSPLHF
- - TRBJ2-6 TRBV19 TGTGCCAGTAAGTCGGAGGTTGGGGCCAACGTCCTGACTTTC CASKSEVGANVLTF